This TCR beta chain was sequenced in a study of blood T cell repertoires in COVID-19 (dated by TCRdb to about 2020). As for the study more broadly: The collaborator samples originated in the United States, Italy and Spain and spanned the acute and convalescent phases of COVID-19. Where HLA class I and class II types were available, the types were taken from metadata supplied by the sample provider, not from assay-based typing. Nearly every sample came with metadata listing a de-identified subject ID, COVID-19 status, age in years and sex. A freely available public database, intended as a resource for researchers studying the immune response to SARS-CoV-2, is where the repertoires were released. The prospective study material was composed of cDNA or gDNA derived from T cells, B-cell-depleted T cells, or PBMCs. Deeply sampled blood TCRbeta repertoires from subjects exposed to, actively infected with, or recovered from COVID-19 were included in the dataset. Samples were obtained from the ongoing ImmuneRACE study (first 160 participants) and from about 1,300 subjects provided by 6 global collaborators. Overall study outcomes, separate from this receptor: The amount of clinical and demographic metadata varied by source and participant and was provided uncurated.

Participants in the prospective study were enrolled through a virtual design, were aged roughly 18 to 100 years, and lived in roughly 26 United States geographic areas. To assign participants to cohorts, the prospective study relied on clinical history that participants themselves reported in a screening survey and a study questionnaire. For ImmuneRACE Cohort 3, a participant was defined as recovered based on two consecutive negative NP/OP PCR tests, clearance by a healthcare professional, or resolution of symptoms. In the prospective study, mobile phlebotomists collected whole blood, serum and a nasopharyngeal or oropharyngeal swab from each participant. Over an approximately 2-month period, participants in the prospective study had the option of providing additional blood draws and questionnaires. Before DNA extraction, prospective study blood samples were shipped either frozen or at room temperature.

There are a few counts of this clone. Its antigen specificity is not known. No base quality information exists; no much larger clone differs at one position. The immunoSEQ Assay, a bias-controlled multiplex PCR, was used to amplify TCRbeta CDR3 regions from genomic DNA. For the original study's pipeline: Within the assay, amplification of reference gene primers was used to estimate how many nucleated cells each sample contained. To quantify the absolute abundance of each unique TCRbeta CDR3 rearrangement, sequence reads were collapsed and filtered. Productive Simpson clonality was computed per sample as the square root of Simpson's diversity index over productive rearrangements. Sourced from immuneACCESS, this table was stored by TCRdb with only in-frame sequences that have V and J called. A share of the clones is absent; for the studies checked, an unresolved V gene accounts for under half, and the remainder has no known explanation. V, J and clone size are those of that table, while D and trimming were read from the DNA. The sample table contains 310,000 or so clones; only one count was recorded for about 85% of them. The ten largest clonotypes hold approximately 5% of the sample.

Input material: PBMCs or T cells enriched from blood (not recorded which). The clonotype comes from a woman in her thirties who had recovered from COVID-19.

The CDR3 region: CATSDLLPCGGGPTDTQYF. The sequenced DNA is TGTGCCACCAGTGATTTGCTGCCCTGCGGGGGGGGCCCCACAGATACGCAGTATTTT. The chain couples TRBV24-1 to TRBJ2-3, with TRBD2 identical over 9 junction bases. Taken from the germline V gene, the CDR1 and CDR2 loops are KGHDR and SFDVKD. The cysteine opens and the phenylalanine closes a CDR3 of 19 amino acids. Only the CDR3 DNA stays, 57 bases, in frame from base 1. The V end gives up 0 bases and the J end 2 bases, leaving 11 bases in the junction not matched to a gene.